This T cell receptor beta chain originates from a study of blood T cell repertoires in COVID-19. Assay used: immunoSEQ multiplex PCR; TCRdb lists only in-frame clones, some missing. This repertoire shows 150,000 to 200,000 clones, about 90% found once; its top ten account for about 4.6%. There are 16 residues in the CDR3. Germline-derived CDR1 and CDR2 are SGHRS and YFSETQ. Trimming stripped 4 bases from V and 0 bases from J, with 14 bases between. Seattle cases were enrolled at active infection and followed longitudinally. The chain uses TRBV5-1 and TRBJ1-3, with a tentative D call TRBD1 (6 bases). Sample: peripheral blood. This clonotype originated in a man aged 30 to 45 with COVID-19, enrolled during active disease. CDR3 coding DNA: TGCGCCAGCAGCCTTGGGACATTGAGCTCTGGAAACACCATATATTTT. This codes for CASSLGTLSSGNTIYF.